This T cell receptor (beta chain) was sequenced for a study of cytomegalovirus exposure and HLA in healthy donors. Study-wide findings and caveats: Accounts indicate the classifier identified cytomegalovirus status with strong specificity and sensitivity. The investigators catalogued 150 to 200 TCR beta chains as cytomegalovirus-associated. In a later analysis, first-cohort TCR clusters were found to tend to co-occur in the roughly 120 validation repertoires.

The CDR3 covers 15 residues. In the case of this clone: What it recognizes is unknown.

Some clones are missing from TCRdb's copy, which holds only in-frame ones; the method was immunoSEQ multiplex PCR. The sample yields about 200,000 clones, around 88% seen once. This clonotype originated in a woman between 18 and 29 years old in good health and CMV-seronegative. Specimen: PBMCs. The rearrangement uses TRBV12-2 and TRBJ2-1; the table's D call, TRBD1, was not checked against the DNA. TRBV12-2 is noted as a pseudogene. CDR3 sequence (DNA): TGTGCAAGTCGTCTCCCGGGACACCCGGACAATGAGCAGTTCTTC. It translates to CASRLPGHPDNEQFF.